Included here is one TCR beta chain sequence, with context. This CDR3 comprises 13 residues. The V end lost 10 bases, the J end lost 2 bases, and 14 bases lay between the germline ends. Germline V gives CDR1 MNHNS, CDR2 SASEGT. Repertoires were generated with immunoSEQ multiplex PCR, while TCRdb's copy carries only in-frame clones and drops some. The repertoire holds more than 80,000 clones, with about 90% as singletons. This record comes from a study of T cell changes during pregnancy in multiple sclerosis. This TCR was recovered from a female donor with multiple sclerosis, enrolled in a pregnancy study. The rearrangement joins TRBV6-1 to TRBJ1-2; D not certain. Material: peripheral blood, obtained before pregnancy. CDR3 sequence reads: CATQRAPNYGYTF. The DNA for the CDR3 is TGTGCCACCCAAAGAGCCCCAAACTATGGCTACACCTTC.